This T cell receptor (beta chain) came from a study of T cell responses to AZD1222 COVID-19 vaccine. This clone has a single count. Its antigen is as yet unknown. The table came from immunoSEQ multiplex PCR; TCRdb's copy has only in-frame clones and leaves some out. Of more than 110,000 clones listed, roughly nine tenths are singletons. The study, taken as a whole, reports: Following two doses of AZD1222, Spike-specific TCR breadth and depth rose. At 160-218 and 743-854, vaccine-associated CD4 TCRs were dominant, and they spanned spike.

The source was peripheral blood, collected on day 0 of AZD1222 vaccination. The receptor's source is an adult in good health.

CDR3 in DNA: TGTGCCAGCAGTTTTGCTGGCGTTGCGGGAGCCGGGGAGCTGTTTTTT. This translates into CASSFAGVAGAGELFF. The chain combines TRBV27 with TRBJ2-2; 7 positions agree with TRBD2. Germline V gene lookup returns CDR1 MNHEY and CDR2 SMNVEV (reference sequence). The length of the CDR3 is 16 residues. V lost 3 bases, J lost 6 bases, and 10 bases stayed unmatched.